This T cell receptor (beta chain) stems from a study of T cell repertoires in cytomegalovirus infection. In the study overall: Public TCR beta signatures provided an indication of both CMV infection and a matching HLA type.

TCRdb fed the reads into MiXCR, producing one record per CDR3 protein. The data show 250,000 to 300,000 distinct CDR3 sequences, roughly an eighth seen once. This clonotype was picked up many times. Sequenced input: PBMCs. This TCR came from a human donor in good health (CMV status not recorded). Some clones in this sample may be carry-over from other donors' samples.

The CDR3 DNA sequence: TGCGCCAGCAGCTTGAGAGCAAGCGGGGGCGACGATGAGCAGTTCTTC. Its translation: CASSLRASGGDDEQFF. This chain connects TRBV5-1 to TRBJ2-1; TRBD2 matches at 8 bases. Trimming cost V 1 base and J 8 bases; bases outside gene matches: 11. The germline V gene has CDR1 SGHRS and CDR2 YFSETQ. CDR3 length equals 16 residues.